This T cell receptor beta chain was retrieved from a study of blood T cell repertoires in COVID-19. About the study: Acute and convalescent COVID-19 specimens originated in the United States, Italy and Spain. Nucleic acid was either cDNA or gDNA, and it came from T cells, B-cell-depleted T cells, or PBMCs.

Under the authors' procedure: Estimation of nucleated cell counts was performed using reference gene primer amplification. Using immunoSEQ multiplex PCR, the repertoire was profiled, and TCRdb retains in-frame clones only, with some absent. Clone size and the V and J calls come from that table; the DNA yielded D and trimming. The repertoire consists of about 45,000 clones, with about four fifths occurring once and the leading ten covering about an eighth. Germline lookup yields CDR1 MNHEY and CDR2 SVGAGI. V lost 6 bases and J lost 5, with 13 bases in between. This CDR3 has 14 amino acids. The sequenced sample was peripheral blood. The rearrangement joins TRBV6-5 to TRBJ2-2; perhaps TRBD1 as D (6 bases). The receptor's source is a human donor in a cohort sampled during active COVID-19. CDR3 sequence (DNA): TGTGCCAGCAGCACGGACAGTCGGACCGGGGAGCTGTTTTTT. Translating it yields CASSTDSRTGELFF.